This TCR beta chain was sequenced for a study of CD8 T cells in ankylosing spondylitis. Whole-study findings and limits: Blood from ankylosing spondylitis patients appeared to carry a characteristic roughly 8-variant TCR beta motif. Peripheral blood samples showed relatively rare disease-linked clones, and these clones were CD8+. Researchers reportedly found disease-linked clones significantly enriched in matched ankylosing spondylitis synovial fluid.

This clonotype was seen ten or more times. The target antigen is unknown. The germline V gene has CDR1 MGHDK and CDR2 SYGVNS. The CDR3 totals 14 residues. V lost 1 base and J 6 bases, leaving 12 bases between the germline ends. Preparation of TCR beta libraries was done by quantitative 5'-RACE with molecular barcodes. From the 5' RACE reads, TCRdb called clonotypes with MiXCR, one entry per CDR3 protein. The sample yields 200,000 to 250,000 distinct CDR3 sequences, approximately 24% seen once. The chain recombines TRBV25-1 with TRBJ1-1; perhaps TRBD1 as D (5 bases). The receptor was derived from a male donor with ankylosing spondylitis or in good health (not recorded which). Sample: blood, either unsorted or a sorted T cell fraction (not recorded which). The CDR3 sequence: CASSEFAGRAEAFF. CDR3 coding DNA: TGTGCCAGCAGTGAATTCGCAGGGCGCGCTGAAGCTTTCTTT.